One TCR beta chain is described in this entry. TCRdb's copy holds only in-frame clones and misses some; the assay was immunoSEQ multiplex PCR. Among under 300,000 clones, under 85% were seen once, and the ten largest hold approximately 5.7%. This sample was taken from a study of blood T cell repertoires in COVID-19. Per the germline V gene, CDR1 is LNHDA and CDR2 is SQIVND (reference sequence). V lost 5 bases, J lost 4 bases, and 5 bases lay in between. CDR3 length equals 11 residues. This receptor was obtained from a human donor in a cohort sampled during active COVID-19. The rearrangement uses TRBV19 and TRBJ2-5; D remains unclear. The sequenced material came from peripheral blood. The DNA for the CDR3 is TGTGCCAGTAGTCGAGCAGAGACCCAGTACTTC. It codes for CASSRAETQYF.